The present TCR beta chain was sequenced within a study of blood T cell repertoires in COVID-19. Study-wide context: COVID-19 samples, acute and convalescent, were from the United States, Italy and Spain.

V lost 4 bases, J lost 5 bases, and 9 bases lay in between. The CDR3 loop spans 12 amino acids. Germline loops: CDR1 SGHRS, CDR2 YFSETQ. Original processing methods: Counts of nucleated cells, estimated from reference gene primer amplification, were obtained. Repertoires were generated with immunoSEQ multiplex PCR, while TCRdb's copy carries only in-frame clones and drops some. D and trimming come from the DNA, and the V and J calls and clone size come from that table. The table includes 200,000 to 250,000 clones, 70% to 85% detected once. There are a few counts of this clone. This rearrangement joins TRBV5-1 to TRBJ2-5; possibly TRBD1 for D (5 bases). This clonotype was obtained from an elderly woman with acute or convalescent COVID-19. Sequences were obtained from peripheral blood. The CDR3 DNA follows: TGCGCCAGCAGCGGACAAAGCGAGACCCAGTACTTC. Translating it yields CASSGQSETQYF.